Presented here are 30 T cell receptor beta chains from one specimen sequenced in a study of cytomegalovirus exposure and HLA in healthy donors. In the PCR, 60 Vbeta and 13 Jbeta primers were used. Method: immunoSEQ multiplex PCR; TCRdb's copy keeps in-frame clones and lacks some. In the table there are some 150,000 clones, 77% of which are singletons. Specimen: PBMCs. Every receptor here comes from a male donor in good health and CMV-seronegative.

Written as DNA, the CDR3 is TGCGCCAGCAGCCTTACAGGGGAATACAACTATGGCTACACCTTC. This encodes CASSLTGEYNYGYTF. The J gene is TRBJ1-2, the V gene TRBV5-1; 7 bases map to TRBD1. This CDR3 has 15 residues. Germline CDR1 reads SGHRS; CDR2 reads YFSETQ. The J segment lost 2 bases and the V segment lost 4 bases, leaving 8 bases of the junction unmatched.

The chain employs TRBV6-1 and TRBJ1-4, with D possibly TRBD1 on 6 matching bases. The CDR3 contains 15 residues. Trimming left V 2 bases short and J 6 bases short, with 13 bases between. Looked up from germline, CDR1 is MNHNS and CDR2 is SASEGT. CDR3 sequence reads: CASSETGSFDEKLFF. The CDR3 bases are TGTGCCAGCAGTGAAACAGGGAGCTTCGATGAAAAACTGTTTTTT.

The rearrangement uses TRBV2 and TRBJ2-3; no firm D call. Germline V gene lookup returns CDR1 SNHLY and CDR2 FYNNEI. V gave up 10 bases and J gave up 4 bases, with 21 bases separating them. This CDR3 comprises 15 residues. In DNA form, the CDR3 reads TGTGCCACCAGGTCAGTCATTAAACACGCAGATACGCAGTATTTT. It encodes CATRSVIKHADTQYF.

The chain links TRBV12-5 to TRBJ1-3; D not resolved. This CDR3 contains 13 residues. Trimming stripped 1 base from V and 4 bases from J, with 5 bases between. Germline V CDR1 and CDR2: LGHNT, FRNRAP. The CDR3 nucleotides read TGTGCTAGTGGTTTGGCTAGGGGAAACACCATATATTTT. Its protein product is CASGLARGNTIYF.

This rearrangement joins TRBV2 to TRBJ2-3, with a possible D match to TRBD1 (6 bases). With 5 bases removed from V and 4 bases from J, the gap between germline ends came to 37 bases. Germline V gene lookup returns CDR1 SNHLY and CDR2 FYNNEI. The CDR3 runs to 22 residues. The chain's CDR3 is CASSPNREKMARGIGGADTQYF. The DNA of the CDR3 is TGTGCCAGCAGTCCTAACAGGGAGAAGATGGCAAGAGGCATAGGAGGCGCAGATACGCAGTATTTT.

Here the CDR3 reads CASSFLAGGLNEQFF. The CDR3 DNA sequence: TGTGCCAGCAGTTTCCTAGCGGGAGGGCTCAATGAGCAGTTCTTC. This sequence joins TRBV27 and TRBJ2-1, with 12 nucleotides matching TRBD2. There are 15 residues in the CDR3. Germline V gene lookup returns CDR1 MNHEY and CDR2 SMNVEV (reference sequence). Trimming at V came to 3 bases and at J to 6 bases, leaving 3 bases not matched to a gene.

The genes are TRBV6-4 and TRBJ2-3, with 9 bases fitting TRBD1. From germline, CDR1 is MRHNA and CDR2 SNTAGT. This CDR3 region has 17 residues. V shed 0 bases, J shed 5 bases, and the junction held 9 bases outside the gene matches. The CDR3 coding sequence is TGTGCCAGCAGTGACTCGTCGTCAGACAGGGGGGTAGATACGCAGTATTTT. Translating it yields CASSDSSSDRGVDTQYF.

The chain links TRBV7-9 to TRBJ2-2; no clear D gene. CDR3 length equals 13 residues. Looked up from germline, CDR1 is SEHNR and CDR2 is FQNEAQ (reference sequence). V shed 5 bases and J shed 0 bases, with 4 bases lying between them. Here the CDR3 reads CASSVTNTGELFF. CDR3 coding DNA: TGTGCCAGCAGCGTTACGAACACCGGGGAGCTGTTTTTT.

This chain connects TRBV7-2 to TRBJ2-1; perhaps TRBD2 as D (6 bases). CDR3 size: 16 residues. Trimming took off 4 bases at V and 3 bases at J, with 16 bases between the two ends. Germline V gene lookup returns CDR1 SGHTA and CDR2 FQGNSA. The CDR3, as DNA: TGTGCCAGCAGCTCCATCGGTAGCGGAAACTACAATGAGCAGTTCTTC. This translates into CASSSIGSGNYNEQFF.

The chain carries TRBV9 and TRBJ2-5, with TRBD1 matching over 7 bases. The V and J ends lost 3 bases and 4 bases, in that order; junction bases with no gene match: 12. Germline CDR1 is SGDLS and CDR2 is YYNGEE. This CDR3 is 16 amino acids long. The CDR3 nucleotides read TGTGCCAGCAGCGCCCTGGGGAACAGGGGTGGAGAGACCCAGTACTTC. This translates into CASSALGNRGGETQYF. Full variable domain (missing parts from reference TRBV9 and TRBJ2-5): DSGVTQTPKHLITATGQRVTLRCSPRSGDLSVYWYQQSLDQGLQFLIQYYNGEERAKGNILERFSAQQFPDLHSELNLSSLELGDSALYFCASSALGNRGGETQYFGPGTRLLVL.

This chain joins TRBV6-5 and TRBJ2-4; D unclear. This CDR3 is 15 amino acids long. Trimming shortened V by 4 bases and J by 1 base, and 11 bases separated the two germline ends. The V gene's germline CDR1 is MNHEY and CDR2 SVGAGI. The CDR3 region has the DNA TGTGCCAGCAGTTCTATAGAAAGCGCCAAAAACATTCAGTACTTC. Translated, it gives CASSSIESAKNIQYF.

In this sample, this clone turned up a few times. The genes are TRBV6-5 and TRBJ1-5, with D uncertain. CDR3 length: 15 residues. Germline values: CDR1 MNHEY, CDR2 SVGAGI. V gave up 2 bases and J gave up 4 bases, with 12 bases separating them. The CDR3 coding sequence is TGTGCCAGCAGTTACACCCACGAGGGTAATCAGCCCCAGCATTTT. This encodes CASSYTHEGNQPQHF.

The gene calls are TRBV9 and TRBJ2-7; TRBD2 matches at 8 bases. Germline V lookup: CDR1 SGDLS, CDR2 YYNGEE. V was pared by 0 bases and J by 1 base, with 3 bases of the junction left unmatched. This CDR3 region has 15 residues. CDR3 nucleotide sequence: TGTGCCAGCAGCGTAGGGACGGGAGGGTCCTACGAGCAGTACTTC. Translated, it gives CASSVGTGGSYEQYF.

The CDR3 bases are TGCGCCAGCAGCCAAGAACGGGGGAGTCAGCCCCAGCATTTT. It codes for CASSQERGSQPQHF. The chain has TRBV4-1 and TRBJ1-5; tentatively, D is TRBD1 (5 bases). The V and J ends lost 0 bases and 6 bases respectively, with 9 bases between them. CDR1 and CDR2 from the germline V gene are MGHRA and YSYEKL. The CDR3 loop spans 14 amino acids.

The rearrangement links TRBV28 to TRBJ1-5; 10 bases are a match to TRBD1. The V and J ends lost 6 bases and 9 bases, in that order; junction bases with no gene match: 14. The germline CDR1 and CDR2 sequences are MDHEN and SYDVKM. This CDR3 is built from 16 residues. The CDR3 spells CASRLPGTGAGMPQHF. As DNA, the CDR3 is TGTGCCAGCAGACTTCCCGGGACAGGGGCTGGTATGCCCCAGCATTTT.

The J gene is TRBJ2-7, the V gene TRBV30, with D tentatively TRBD2 (6 bases). The V end was cut by 2 bases, the J end by 1 base, with 12 bases between. Germline lookup yields CDR1 GTSNPN and CDR2 SVGIG (reference sequence). This CDR3 has 14 amino acids. CDR3 loop: CAWSHGSPSYEQYF. The CDR3 coding sequence is TGTGCCTGGAGTCACGGGAGTCCTTCCTACGAGCAGTACTTC.

The chain couples TRBV4-1 to TRBJ2-7, with 7 bases that match TRBD1. V shed 4 bases and J 4 bases; nucleotides not matched to a gene: 10. The germline V gene has CDR1 MGHRA and CDR2 YSYEKL. The CDR3 is made up of 15 amino acids. The CDR3 DNA reads TGCGCCAGCAGCCTGGGTGCCAGGGGGTTGTACGAGCAGTACTTC. Translation gives CASSLGARGLYEQYF.

Concerning this clone: Relative to the germline gene, one junction end is altered; a read error may explain this. V usage is TRBV30 and J usage is TRBJ2-6; TRBD2 might be the D (6 bases). The germline V gene has CDR1 GTSNPN and CDR2 SVGIG (reference sequence). This CDR3 region has 17 residues. In DNA, the CDR3 is TGTGCCTGGAGTGTTAAGGGACTGTTCTCTGGGGCCAACGGCCTGACTTTC. The encoded protein is CAWSVKGLFSGANGLTF.

J is TRBJ1-5 and V is TRBV2; D is ambiguous. Germline CDR1 is SNHLY and CDR2 is FYNNEI. Trimming took 6 bases from V and 0 from J, leaving 6 bases between them. There are 13 residues in the CDR3. Here the CDR3 reads CASRAGSNQPQHF. The CDR3 nucleotides read TGTGCCAGCAGGGCAGGTAGCAATCAGCCCCAGCATTTT.

The J gene is TRBJ1-3, the V gene TRBV6-5; 8 nucleotides align to TRBD1. Unmatched junction bases numbered 4, after V lost 6 bases and J lost 0 bases. Germline V lookup: CDR1 MNHEY, CDR2 SVGAGI. The CDR3 is 15 residues long. The CDR3 spells CASSPTGGSGNTIYF. The CDR3 DNA follows: TGTGCCAGCAGCCCCACAGGGGGCTCTGGAAACACCATATATTTT.

This rearrangement joins TRBV7-2 to TRBJ2-3; D call uncertain. Per the germline V gene, CDR1 is SGHTA and CDR2 is FQGNSA. This CDR3 contains 12 residues. Trimming pared 5 bases from V and 4 bases from J, leaving 7 bases between. CDR3 bases: TGTGCCAGCAGCCCCACATCAGATACGCAGTATTTT. It yields the protein CASSPTSDTQYF. Drawing the rest from reference TRBV7-2 and TRBJ2-3, the complete variable domain is GAGVSQSPSNKVTEKGKDVELRCDPISGHTALYWYRQSLGQGLEFLIYFQGNSAPDKSGLPSDRFSAERTGGSVSTLTIQRTQQEDSAVYLCASSPTSDTQYFGPGTRLTVL.

This chain links TRBV5-6 with TRBJ2-3; D might be TRBD2 (8 bases). The length of the CDR3 is 15 residues. The ends were cut back, 0 bases at V and 6 bases at J, with 14 bases in the middle. Germline CDR1 reads SGHDT; CDR2 reads YYEEEE. CDR3 protein: CASSLGGGGGDTQYF. The CDR3 nucleotides read TGTGCCAGCAGCTTGGGAGGGGGCGGGGGGGATACGCAGTATTTT. Using reference TRBV5-6 and TRBJ2-3 for the parts outside the CDR3, the full variable domain is DAGVTQSPTHLIKTRGQQVTLRCSPKSGHDTVSWYQQALGQGPQFIFQYYEEEERQRGNFPDRFSGHQFPNYSSELNVNALLLGDSALYLCASSLGGGGGDTQYFGPGTRLTVL.

The chain couples TRBV5-4 to TRBJ2-3, with D possibly matching TRBD1 (6 bases). The CDR3 loop spans 15 amino acids. Trimming stripped 4 bases from V and 2 bases from J, with 14 bases between. Germline CDR1 and CDR2: SGHNT and YYREEE (reference sequence). CDR3: CASSADRRTTDTQYF. The CDR3 DNA reads as TGTGCCAGCAGCGCAGACAGGAGGACCACAGATACGCAGTATTTT.

The CDR3 is CASSPYSGRSTDEQYF. The CDR3 DNA sequence: TGTGCCAGCAGTCCGTATAGCGGGAGGAGTACGGACGAGCAGTACTTC. The chain recombines TRBV6-6 with TRBJ2-7; 10 bases are a match to TRBD2. Germline values: CDR1 MNHNY, CDR2 SVGAGI (reference sequence). CDR3 length equals 16 residues. V lost 5 bases to trimming and J lost 5 bases; unmatched junction nucleotides: 12.

The chain joins TRBV5-1 to TRBJ2-7; perhaps TRBD1 as D (5 bases). The V and J ends lost 2 bases and 6 bases respectively, with 12 bases between them. This CDR3 comprises 13 residues. Germline V gene data show CDR1 as SGHRS and CDR2 as YFSETQ. CDR3 sequence reads: CASSFQGPSEQYF. As DNA, the CDR3 is TGCGCCAGCAGCTTTCAGGGCCCCAGCGAGCAGTACTTC.

This chain links TRBV6-6 with TRBJ2-4; 9 bases match TRBD2. Germline values: CDR1 MNHNY, CDR2 SVGAGI (reference sequence). J lost 2 bases, V lost 7 bases, and 9 bases had no gene match. The CDR3 sequence is 16 residues long. As DNA, the CDR3 is TGTGCCAGCACCTCTAGCGGGGTTGAAACCAAAAACATTCAGTACTTC. Residues: CASTSSGVETKNIQYF.

This clone was recorded a few times. Distinct nucleotide sequences in the sample also encode this CDR3. The rearrangement links TRBV4-3 to TRBJ2-7; D is unclear. The germline V gene has CDR1 LGHNA and CDR2 YSLEER. V was trimmed by 3 bases and J by 3 bases, leaving 9 bases between them. This CDR3 has 13 amino acids. The CDR3 nucleotides are TGCGCCAGCAGCCAGCATAGCAGCTACGAGCAGTACTTC. It yields the protein CASSQHSSYEQYF.

Turning to this clone: One end of the junction fails to match germline, which may point to a read error. This chain uses TRBV7-9 with TRBJ1-5; the match to TRBD1 covers 7 bases. The CDR3 sequence is 14 residues long. From germline, CDR1 is SEHNR and CDR2 FQNEAQ (reference sequence). The CDR3 nucleotides are TGTTCCAGCAGCACCGGGACAGACTATCAGCCCCAGCATTTT. Translation gives CSSSTGTDYQPQHF.

Only one count was recorded for this clone. The rearrangement uses TRBV6-4 and TRBJ2-1; 7 bases line up with TRBD2. J lost 6 bases, V lost 0 bases, and 5 bases had no gene match. The CDR3 length is 15 residues. The germline CDR1 and CDR2 sequences are MRHNA and SNTAGT. Here the CDR3 DNA reads TGTGCCAGCAGTGACTCGATGGGGACTACCAATGAGCAGTTCTTC. This gives the protein CASSDSMGTTNEQFF.

This chain joins TRBV7-8 and TRBJ2-1, with D possibly being TRBD2 (5 bases). Germline CDR1 reads SGHVS; CDR2 reads FQNEAQ. The CDR3 is made up of 16 amino acids. V lost 7 bases to trimming and J lost 1 base, with 17 bases between them. CDR3 sequence (DNA): TGTGCCAGCAAGCTGGGCGGGCGCCTGTCCTACAATGAGCAGTTCTTC. Residues: CASKLGGRLSYNEQFF.